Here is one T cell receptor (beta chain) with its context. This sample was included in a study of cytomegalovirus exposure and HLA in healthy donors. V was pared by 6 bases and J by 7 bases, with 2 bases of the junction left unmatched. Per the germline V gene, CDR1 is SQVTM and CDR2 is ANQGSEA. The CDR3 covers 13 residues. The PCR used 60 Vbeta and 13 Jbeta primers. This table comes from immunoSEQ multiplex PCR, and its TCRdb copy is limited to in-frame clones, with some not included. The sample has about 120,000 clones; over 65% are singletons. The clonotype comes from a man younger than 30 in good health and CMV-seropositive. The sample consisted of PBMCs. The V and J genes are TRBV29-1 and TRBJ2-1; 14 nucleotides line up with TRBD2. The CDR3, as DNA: TGCAGCGTGACTAGCGGGGGGGCGAATGAGCAGTTCTTC. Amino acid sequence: CSVTSGGANEQFF.